Below, one TCR beta chain is given with its context. The clone's antigen remains unknown. These data belong to a study of cytomegalovirus exposure and HLA in healthy donors (dated by TCRdb to the late 2010s). The study in broad terms: In an earlier analysis of 450 to 750 of the donors, 276 Gb of sequence data and 95 million to 130 million unique TCR beta sequences from about 180 million T cells were reported. To study patterns of TCR occurrence, a later analysis re-analyzed previously published TCR beta repertoires from several hundred donors and added high-resolution HLA genotyping. The study profiled the T cell repertoires of hundreds of subjects by immunosequencing and related them to cytomegalovirus serostatus. To decide whether each TCR beta V gene segment behaved as functional or pseudogenic, an earlier analysis of some 580 of the donors relied on high-throughput TCR beta sequencing. In the later analysis, no new phenotypic data were used to find candidate immune exposures; instead, reliance was placed on TCR beta sequences and their occurrence across donors. Of the approximately 400 genotyped donors, roughly 80% fell in the genetic ancestry cluster associated with self-reported Caucasian donors. The number of typed donors differed by locus: about 620-640 for A, B, C, DRB1 and DQB1; 500 to 550 for DQA1; approximately 600 for DPA1; and 450 to 480 for DPB1. Because of strong linkage in the cohort, roughly five DR-DQ haplotypes were treated as single units for association and clustering. Besides the first cohort of 666 subjects, a separate validation cohort made up of roughly 130 different subjects was used. Every repertoire in the discovery cohort had been generated on one and the same sequencing platform. Donor age, sex, ethnicity and CMV serostatus were compiled alongside the repertoire data. Among almost 400 genotyped donors of the cohort, an average of 235,054 unique TCR beta nucleotide sequences were sequenced per donor, around a sixth of them non-productive. An early release that covered about 600 HLA-typed donors contained about 300 gigabases of sequencing data and tens of millions of unique TCR sequences. To predict cytomegalovirus infection status, the study combined high-throughput TCR immunosequencing, statistical association of individual TCRs with disease status, and machine learning. A later genetic analysis took genome-wide SNP genotypes for about three fifths of the 666 donors and used that subset as a discovery cohort. The study aimed to test whether signatures of past pathogen exposure could be identified by cataloging public T cell receptors. Both class I and class II loci were covered by HLA typing, at four-digit resolution.

What the study reported, not specific to this receptor: The only immune exposure information available for the cohort was CMV serostatus. Linkage disequilibrium might explain the correlated functional status among segregating V segments, but an unknown experimental factor could not be excluded. At a false discovery rate of 0.05, a later analysis linked 16,951 TCR beta sequences to specific HLA alleles. Because counts were too low, seventeen rarely observed V segments, including chromosome 9 orphons, were excluded from the earlier analysis of 587 of the donors. Broadly in line with IMGT annotations, most TCR beta V segments showed up in productive rearrangements about 90% or about 30% of the time in an earlier analysis of several hundred of the donors. Assigning TCR associations to individual alleles was difficult when HLA alleles, especially DR and DQ, strongly co-occurred. Several of the top co-occurrence clusters appeared to be linked to parvovirus B19, influenza, CMV and Epstein-Barr virus, according to a later analysis. In this cohort, only TCR beta chains were sequenced, and detectable features were limited by the absence of alpha or paired-chain data. Compared with the approximately 670-donor mean, donors in an Asian-associated ancestry cluster had fewer N-insertions in productive TCRs, according to a later genetic analysis. While some public TCRs were present in many individuals, most TCR sequences turned up only very rarely across donors. In vitro tests confirmed that a few of the cytomegalovirus-associated TCR beta chains recognize cytomegalovirus antigens. Some IMGT-functional V segments, including TRBV6-2 and TRBV6-3, could not be distinguished by the 87-base-pair reads and were therefore excluded. The study gave a list of 150 to 200 TCR beta chains associated with cytomegalovirus. A further reported finding was that TCR beta sequences accurately predicted the HLA-A and HLA-B alleles for most subjects in the first cohort. An association between a missense DCLRE1C variant and V-gene and J-gene trimming of TCR beta chains was found in a later genetic analysis and replicated in an independent cohort. Compared with equally common non-associated chains, HLA-associated TCR beta chains in a later analysis were more clonally expanded and had lower generation probabilities. According to the authors, the approach could potentially be generalized to other disease states and immunological phenotypes. In a later analysis, most CMV-associated TCR beta chains were found to appear HLA-restricted, with HLA associations seemingly driven largely by CMV exposure. In both the original and validation cohorts, the classifier was reported to diagnose cytomegalovirus status with high specificity and sensitivity. Because HLA typing was unavailable for some donors at each locus, only the typed subset was used in association tests. A cluster of highly shared sequence variants was judged likely to represent a technical artifact of the sequencing pipeline. Presence/absence analyses assumed roughly uniform sequencing depth across donors, an assumption that may not hold. In a later analysis, the rate of TCR association differed among HLA loci, with DRB1 alleles having the most associated TCRs and HLA-C alleles having the fewest.

The library was produced with the immunoSEQ multiplex PCR assay. For the multiplex PCR, a mixture combining 60 forward primers for TCR Vbeta segments and 13 reverse primers for TCR Jbeta segments was used. The CDR3 region of rearranged TCR beta genes was amplified from genomic DNA by a multiplex PCR assay. Amplified TCR beta libraries were sequenced as 87-base-pair reads on the Illumina HiSeq System. The original pipeline was this. A later analysis counted about 76 million unique TCR beta chains across the 550 to 700 repertoires, and 10 million to 12 million of these chains were shared by at least two donors. A nearest-neighbor algorithm error-corrected the raw reads and collapsed the reads into unique sequences, merging closely related sequences to remove PCR and sequencing errors. CDR3 sequences were aligned to IMGT reference sequences to assign V, D and J gene segments. For a sequence to be retained, a match of at least six nucleotides was required to both a V gene segment and a J gene segment. A rearrangement was called productive if the CDR3 had no stop codons and remained in frame with V and J, and every other rearrangement was called non-productive. Following IMGT convention, CDR3 was defined as the stretch from the second conserved V-encoded cysteine up to the conserved J-encoded phenylalanine. The earlier analysis of around 640 of the donors excluded sequences that lacked an unambiguous match to a single V gene segment. In an earlier analysis of some 590 of the donors, a V segment was called functional when productive rearrangements were above 56.7%, and segregating when the standard deviation between donors exceeded 5%. A statistical classification framework was built to diagnose cytomegalovirus status from the catalog of TCR beta chain sequences. In a later analysis, TCR nucleotide sequences were compared against IMGT/GENE-DB human TR gene sequences so that V and J genes could be assigned. In a later analysis, CDR3 sequences and most-parsimonious VDJ recombination scenarios were assigned using the TCRdist pipeline. In a later analysis, each TCR beta chain was defined by its CDR3 amino acid sequence together with its V-gene family, and reads lacking a unique V-gene family were excluded. To address suspected cross-contamination and a sequencing artifact, a later analysis removed roughly 640 highly shared, low-generation-probability nucleotide sequences. A later analysis calculated a clonal expansion index for each public chain from normalized within-repertoire ranks of inferred template counts. Generation probabilities in a later analysis came from a VDJ recombination model fitted to out-of-frame rearrangements, and those results were checked against IGoR. In a later analysis, TCR-TCR, TCR-HLA and TCR-CMV co-occurrence was scored with hypergeometric tests, and a repertoire-size bias correction was applied to TCR pairs. False discovery rates were estimated in a later analysis by permuting HLA or CMV assignments 20 times. A later analysis grouped co-occurring TCRs with DBSCAN, adding TCRdist sequence similarity when clustering within HLA-allele-positive subsets. Repertoires with fewer than 30,000 or more than 120,000 public chains, plus five repertoires with anomalous nucleotide sharing, were excluded from co-occurrence clustering. The table comes from immuneACCESS by way of TCRdb, which keeps in-frame sequences with V and J called. Part of the clones is missing from these tables; in studies checked, under half for an unresolved V gene and the rest for unknown reasons. The V and J calls and clone size are taken from that table; D and trimming were inferred from the DNA. The record for this sample contains about 67,000 clones. The top ten hold more than 15% of the sample.

The cohort consisted of 650 to 700 healthy bone marrow donors. All cohort members were sampled while nominally healthy, although unrecorded immune exposures were likely present. The donor tested CMV seronegative and was one of the 352 seronegative cohort members. A peripheral blood sample was provided by each donor, and peripheral blood mononuclear cells were used for TCR beta sequencing. The Qiagen DNeasy Blood Extraction Kit was used to extract genomic DNA from the blood cell samples. V is cut back by 0 bases and J by 5 bases, with 4 bases in the junction unmatched. Taken from cysteine to phenylalanine, the CDR3 has 15 residues. This entry keeps only the CDR3 DNA: 45 bases, framed from base 1. From the germline V gene, CDR1 is KGHSH and CDR2 is LQKENI.

The sample comprised PBMCs. The origin of this receptor is a boy under 18 in good health and CMV-seronegative. Recombination connected TRBV18 to TRBJ2-5; the junction holds 9 bases that match TRBD1. CDR3 loop: CASSPPGTGSETQYF. The DNA reads TGTGCCAGCTCACCACCAGGGACAGGGAGCGAGACCCAGTACTTC.